A selection of T cell receptor beta chains follows, all from one sample in a study of cytomegalovirus exposure and HLA in healthy donors. The repertoire was sequenced with immunoSEQ multiplex PCR; TCRdb's copy has only in-frame clones and lacks some. The sample has some 200,000 clones; over 65% are singletons. Sequencing was carried out using PBMCs. The receptors shown here come from a man in his late teens or twenties in good health and CMV-seronegative. CDR3s include the opening cysteine and the closing phenylalanine or tryptophan. The D gene is left open where the match is weak. Some rows mark clone size as missing; the rest say once, few, many or name a class of expanded clone.

d_call: TRBD1
v_call: TRBV5-4
clone_size: .
j_call: TRBJ2-7
cdr3_aa: CASSPSGTGISYEQYF
cdr3_nt: TGTGCCAGCAGCCCCTCCGGGACAGGGATCTCCTACGAGCAGTACTTC

d_call: .
v_call: TRBV4-2
clone_size: .
j_call: TRBJ2-1
cdr3_aa: CASSQDLAPERRNEQFF
cdr3_nt: TGTGCCAGCAGCCAAGATCTAGCCCCGGAGAGGCGGAATGAGCAGTTCTTC

d_call: TRBD2
v_call: TRBV10-2
clone_size: .
j_call: TRBJ2-2
cdr3_aa: CASSSAAGGTNTGELFF
cdr3_nt: TGCGCCAGCAGTTCCGCGGCGGGAGGCACGAACACCGGGGAGCTGTTTTTT

d_call: TRBD1
v_call: TRBV2
clone_size: .
j_call: TRBJ1-2
cdr3_aa: CAREERTGPYGYTF
cdr3_nt: TGTGCCAGAGAGGAACGGACAGGCCCGTATGGCTACACCTTC

d_call: .
v_call: TRBV5-4
clone_size: few
j_call: TRBJ1-3
cdr3_aa: CASSQGGTGNTIYF
cdr3_nt: TGTGCCAGCAGCCAGGGTGGAACTGGAAACACCATATATTTT

d_call: TRBD2
v_call: TRBV2
clone_size: .
j_call: TRBJ2-1
cdr3_aa: CATSLSSGRSYNEQFF
cdr3_nt: TGTGCCACCTCACTATCTAGCGGGAGGTCCTACAATGAGCAGTTCTTC

d_call: .
v_call: TRBV7-6
clone_size: .
j_call: TRBJ2-1
cdr3_aa: CASSLGGSGYNEQFF
cdr3_nt: TGTGCCAGCAGCTTAGGGGGTAGCGGCTACAATGAGCAGTTCTTC

d_call: .
v_call: TRBV7-9
clone_size: .
j_call: TRBJ1-1
cdr3_aa: CSLTHYPDIHMNTEAFF
cdr3_nt: TGTTCCTTGACACACTACCCGGACATCCACATGAACACTGAAGCTTTCTTT

d_call: .
v_call: TRBV6-4
clone_size: few
j_call: TRBJ2-5
cdr3_aa: CASSDPTGQKELETQYF
cdr3_nt: TGTGCCAGCAGTGACCCGACAGGACAGAAAGAACTAGAGACCCAGTACTTC

d_call: .
v_call: TRBV27
clone_size: .
j_call: TRBJ1-5
cdr3_aa: CASSLRQTSNQPQHF
cdr3_nt: TGTGCCAGCAGTCTGAGACAGACCAGCAATCAGCCCCAGCATTTT

d_call: TRBD1
v_call: TRBV5-4
clone_size: few
j_call: TRBJ2-1
cdr3_aa: CASSGGDRYSYNEQFF
cdr3_nt: TGTGCCAGCAGCGGAGGGGACAGGTACTCCTACAATGAGCAGTTCTTC

d_call: .
v_call: TRBV27
clone_size: .
j_call: TRBJ2-7
cdr3_aa: CASSLRSNYEQYF
cdr3_nt: TGTGCCAGCAGTTTACGGTCAAACTACGAGCAGTACTTC

d_call: TRBD1
v_call: TRBV5-4
clone_size: .
j_call: TRBJ2-4
cdr3_aa: CASSLASDRVKNIQYF
cdr3_nt: TGTGCCAGCAGCTTGGCGTCCGACAGGGTTAAAAACATTCAGTACTTC

d_call: .
v_call: TRBV28
clone_size: .
j_call: TRBJ2-5
cdr3_aa: CASSLSLETQYF
cdr3_nt: TGTGCCAGCTCACTTTCCTTAGAGACCCAGTACTTC

d_call: .
v_call: TRBV11-2
clone_size: .
j_call: TRBJ2-5
cdr3_aa: CASSLASVNQETQYF
cdr3_nt: TGTGCCAGCAGCTTGGCTAGCGTAAATCAAGAGACCCAGTACTTC

d_call: TRBD1
v_call: TRBV7-9
clone_size: few
j_call: TRBJ2-2
cdr3_aa: CASSGSTGGYTGELFF
cdr3_nt: TGTGCCAGCAGCGGTAGTACAGGGGGATACACCGGGGAGCTGTTTTTT

d_call: .
v_call: TRBV11-2
clone_size: .
j_call: TRBJ2-7
cdr3_aa: CASSHGSSTLDEQYF
cdr3_nt: TGTGCCAGCAGCCACGGGTCCAGTACGCTGGACGAGCAGTACTTC

d_call: TRBD2
v_call: TRBV7-9
clone_size: .
j_call: TRBJ2-1
cdr3_aa: CASSHGTIQDEQFF
cdr3_nt: TGTGCCAGCAGTCACGGGACTATCCAGGATGAGCAGTTCTTC

d_call: TRBD2
v_call: TRBV2
clone_size: few
j_call: TRBJ2-5
cdr3_aa: CASNQGLAGVETQYF
cdr3_nt: TGTGCCAGCAATCAGGGACTAGCGGGAGTAGAGACCCAGTACTTC

d_call: .
v_call: TRBV28
clone_size: .
j_call: TRBJ1-1
cdr3_aa: CASSLQGVRTEAFF
cdr3_nt: TGTGCCAGCAGTCTACAGGGCGTTCGGACTGAAGCTTTCTTT

d_call: .
v_call: TRBV5-1
clone_size: .
j_call: TRBJ1-2
cdr3_aa: CASSPRDYGYTF
cdr3_nt: TGCGCCAGCAGCCCCCGGGATTATGGCTACACCTTC

d_call: TRBD1
v_call: TRBV4-1
clone_size: .
j_call: TRBJ1-1
cdr3_aa: CASSHPGGPTEAFF
cdr3_nt: TGCGCCAGCAGCCACCCAGGGGGGCCCACTGAAGCTTTCTTT

d_call: TRBD1
v_call: TRBV11-2
clone_size: .
j_call: TRBJ1-2
cdr3_aa: CASSVDRGRGYTF
cdr3_nt: TGTGCCAGCAGCGTGGACAGGGGGCGAGGCTACACCTTC

d_call: .
v_call: TRBV11-2
clone_size: once
j_call: TRBJ1-2
cdr3_aa: CASSPLAGAGYTF
cdr3_nt: TGTGCCAGCAGCCCACTGGCGGGGGCGGGCTACACCTTC